This entry describes one T cell receptor (beta chain). The antigen is undetermined. V was shortened by 4 bases and J by 7 bases, with 17 bases between the two germline ends. This CDR3 has 14 amino acids. CDR1 and CDR2 from the germline V gene are MDHEN and SYDVKM. The data are from a study of beta chain features in type 1 diabetes. Whole-study findings and limits: Reads derived from cDNA could over-represent cells showing high TCR expression. The question left open here concerned HLA type influencing TCRB rearrangement. Shorter TCRB CDR3s, moderately but significantly so, marked every one of the four CD4+ subsets in Type 1 diabetes patients.

Based on CD45RO/CCR7/CD25/CD127/CD95/CD27, CD4+ regulatory, stem cell-like memory, naive and central memory cells were sorted. All of the isolated RNA was reverse transcribed, so expressed TCRB transcripts were sequenced. An average of around 3.4 million reads was obtained for naive, central memory and regulatory T cell samples. The protocol was immunoSEQ multiplex PCR, while the TCRdb copy is restricted to in-frame clones and leaves out a portion. Of around 360,000 clones listed, 10% to 15% are singletons. The TCR originated in a woman aged 18-29 years with type 1 diabetes. Material for sequencing was naive CD4+ T cells from blood. This chain uses TRBV28 with TRBJ2-7; TRBD2 might be the D (6 bases). As DNA, the CDR3 is TGTGCCAGCAGTTCCGGGACTGAACTACTGGAGCAGTACTTC. Translation gives CASSSGTELLEQYF.